Shown below are 5 T cell receptor beta chains from a single sample sequenced in a study of blood T cell repertoires in COVID-19. Using immunoSEQ multiplex PCR, the repertoire was profiled, and TCRdb retains in-frame clones only, with some absent. This sample has some 300,000 clones, with about 90% found just once. Sequenced: PBMCs or T cells enriched from blood (not recorded which). The receptors here all came from a woman in her 50s who had been exposed to COVID-19.

The chain employs TRBV30 and TRBJ1-2; D remains unclear. The CDR3 loop spans 14 amino acids. Germline CDR1 and CDR2: GTSNPN and SVGIG (reference sequence). The V end lost 1 base, the J end lost 0 bases, and 9 bases lay between the germline ends. The DNA for the CDR3 is TGTGCCTGGAGTGCCCCATTAGCTAACTATGGCTACACCTTC. Amino acid sequence: CAWSAPLANYGYTF.

The chain carries TRBV3-1 (or the pseudogene TRBV3-2) and TRBJ1-4, with D maybe TRBD1 (5 bases). Trimming took off 4 bases at V and 8 bases at J, with 11 bases between the two ends. The length of the CDR3 is 13 residues. Germline V gene sequence: CDR1 LGHDT, CDR2 YNNKEL (reference sequence). The CDR3 region is CASSLGGDEKLFF. The CDR3 region has the DNA TGTGCCAGCAGCCTGGGGGGGGACGAAAAACTGTTTTTT.

The chain recombines TRBV5-4 with TRBJ1-1, with TRBD1 as a possible D gene (6 bases). The CDR3 length is 15 residues. V was pared by 4 bases and J by 1 base, with 14 bases between. The V gene's germline CDR1 is SGHNT and CDR2 YYREEE (reference sequence). DNA of the CDR3: TGTGCCAGCAGCAACCAGGGGTTGAAGAACACTGAAGCTTTCTTT. Residues: CASSNQGLKNTEAFF.

The gene calls are TRBV3-1 (or the pseudogene TRBV3-2) and TRBJ2-5; 7 nucleotides align to TRBD2. The CDR3 consists of 16 residues. Germline loops: CDR1 LGHDT, CDR2 YNNKEL (reference sequence). V shed 4 bases, J shed 5 bases, and the junction held 13 bases outside the gene matches. CDR3 sequence (DNA): TGTGCCAGCAGCCCCAGATCTTGGGGGGGTCGGGAGACCCAGTACTTC. This sequence encodes CASSPRSWGGRETQYF.

The chain uses TRBV7-8 and TRBJ2-5, with D maybe TRBD1 (6 bases). The CDR3 sequence is 15 residues long. Germline loops: CDR1 SGHVS, CDR2 FQNEAQ. V was trimmed by 5 bases and J by 3 bases, leaving 16 bases between them. CDR3: CASSGTVQGKETQYF. For the CDR3, the DNA is TGTGCCAGCAGCGGAACTGTACAGGGTAAAGAGACCCAGTACTTC.